The sequence of this T cell receptor (beta chain) was determined in a study of response to subunit inactivated influenza vaccine. TCRdb re-called the RT-PCR reads with MiXCR, one entry per CDR3 protein. The sample lists roughly 710,000 distinct CDR3 sequences; around 13% were seen once. As for this clonotype: Its antigen is not known.

The V segment lost 6 bases and the J segment 11 bases; nucleotides outside the gene matches: 16. Germline V gene sequence: CDR1 MNHEY, CDR2 SMNVEV (reference sequence). This CDR3 is 15 amino acids long. Study observations and caveats: Authors suggested each seasonal flu vaccination may recruit only limited numbers of new T cells.

Material: PBMCs from blood, obtained less than 15 days before vaccination. The clonotype comes from a man aged 50-59 years who received an inactivated influenza vaccine. The rearrangement joins TRBV27 to TRBJ1-1; 9 bases agree with TRBD1. CDR3 sequence reads: CASRNVLDRGPGAFF. For the CDR3, the DNA is TGTGCCAGCAGGAACGTGTTGGACAGGGGCCCTGGGGCTTTCTTT.